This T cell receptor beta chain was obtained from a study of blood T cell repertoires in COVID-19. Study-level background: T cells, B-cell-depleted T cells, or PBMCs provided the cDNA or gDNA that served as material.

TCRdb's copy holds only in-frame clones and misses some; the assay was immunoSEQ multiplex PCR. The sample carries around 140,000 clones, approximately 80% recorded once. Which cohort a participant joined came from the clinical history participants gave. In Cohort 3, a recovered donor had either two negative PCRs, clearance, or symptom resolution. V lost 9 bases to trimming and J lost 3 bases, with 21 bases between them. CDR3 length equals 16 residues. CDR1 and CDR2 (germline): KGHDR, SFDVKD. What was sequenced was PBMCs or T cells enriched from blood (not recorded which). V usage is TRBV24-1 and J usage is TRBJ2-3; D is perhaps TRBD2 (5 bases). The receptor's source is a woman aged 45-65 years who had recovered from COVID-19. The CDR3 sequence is CATADPAPRRTDTQYF. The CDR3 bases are TGTGCCACCGCCGATCCGGCACCCCGGAGGACAGATACGCAGTATTTT.